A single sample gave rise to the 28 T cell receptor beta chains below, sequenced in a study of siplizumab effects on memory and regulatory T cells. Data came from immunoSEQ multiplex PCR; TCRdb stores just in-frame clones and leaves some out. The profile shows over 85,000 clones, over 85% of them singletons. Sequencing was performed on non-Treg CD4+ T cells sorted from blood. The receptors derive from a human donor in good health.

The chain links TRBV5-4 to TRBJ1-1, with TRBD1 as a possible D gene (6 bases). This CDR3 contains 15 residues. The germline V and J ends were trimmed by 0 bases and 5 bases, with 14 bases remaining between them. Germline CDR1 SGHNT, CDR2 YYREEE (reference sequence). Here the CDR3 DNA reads TGTGCCAGCAGCTTGGCCTCAGGGAGGGGGACTGAAGCTTTCTTT. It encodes CASSLASGRGTEAFF.

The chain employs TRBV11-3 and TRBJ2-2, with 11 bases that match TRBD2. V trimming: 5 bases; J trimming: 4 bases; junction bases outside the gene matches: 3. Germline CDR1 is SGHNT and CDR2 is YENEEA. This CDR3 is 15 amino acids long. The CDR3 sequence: CASSTSGGGTGELFF. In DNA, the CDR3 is TGTGCCAGCAGCACTAGCGGGGGCGGCACCGGGGAGCTGTTTTTT.

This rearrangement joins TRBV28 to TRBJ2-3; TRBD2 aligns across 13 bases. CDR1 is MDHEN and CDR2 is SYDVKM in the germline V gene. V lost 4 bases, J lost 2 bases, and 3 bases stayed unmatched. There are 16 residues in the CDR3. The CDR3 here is CASSSGLAGFTDTQYF. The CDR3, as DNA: TGTGCCAGCAGTTCGGGACTAGCGGGATTCACAGATACGCAGTATTTT.

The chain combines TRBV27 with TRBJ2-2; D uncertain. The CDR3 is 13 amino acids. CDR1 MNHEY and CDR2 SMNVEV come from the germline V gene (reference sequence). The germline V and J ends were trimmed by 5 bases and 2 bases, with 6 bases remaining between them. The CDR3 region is CASSHPNTGELFF. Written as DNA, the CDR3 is TGTGCCAGCAGTCATCCTAACACCGGGGAGCTGTTTTTT.

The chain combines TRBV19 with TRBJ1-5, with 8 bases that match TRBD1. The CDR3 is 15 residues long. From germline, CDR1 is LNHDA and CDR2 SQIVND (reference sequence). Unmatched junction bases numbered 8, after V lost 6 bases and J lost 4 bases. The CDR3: CASRDRGMANQPQHF. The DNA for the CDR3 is TGTGCCAGTAGAGACAGGGGAATGGCGAATCAGCCCCAGCATTTT.

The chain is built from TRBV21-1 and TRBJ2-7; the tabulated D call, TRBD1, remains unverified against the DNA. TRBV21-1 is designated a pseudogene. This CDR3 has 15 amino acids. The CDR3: CASSPPRDNSYEQYF. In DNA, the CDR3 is TGTGCCAGCTCCCCCCCCCGTGACAACTCCTACGAGCAGTACTTC.

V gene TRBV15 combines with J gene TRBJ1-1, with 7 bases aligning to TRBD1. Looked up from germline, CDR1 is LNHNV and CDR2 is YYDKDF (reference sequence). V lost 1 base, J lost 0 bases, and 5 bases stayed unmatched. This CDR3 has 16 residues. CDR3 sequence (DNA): TGTGCCACCAGCAGAGGAAGGGGGCTGGTGAACACTGAAGCTTTCTTT. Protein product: CATSRGRGLVNTEAFF.

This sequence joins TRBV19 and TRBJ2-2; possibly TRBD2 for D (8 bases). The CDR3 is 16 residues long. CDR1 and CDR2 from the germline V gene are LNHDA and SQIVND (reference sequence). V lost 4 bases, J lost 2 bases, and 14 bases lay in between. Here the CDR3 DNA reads TGTGCCAGTAGTAATAGCGGGACAGCAAACACCGGGGAGCTGTTTTTT. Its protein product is CASSNSGTANTGELFF. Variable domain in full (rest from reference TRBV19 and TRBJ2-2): DGGITQSPKYLFRKEGQNVTLSCEQNLNHDAMYWYRQDPGQGLRLIYYSQIVNDFQKGDIAEGYSVSREKKESFPLTVTSAQKNPTAFYLCASSNSGTANTGELFFGEGSRLTVL.

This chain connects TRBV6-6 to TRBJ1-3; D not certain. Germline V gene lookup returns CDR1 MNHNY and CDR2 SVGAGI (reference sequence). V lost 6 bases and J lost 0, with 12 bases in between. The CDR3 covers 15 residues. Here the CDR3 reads CASSLQSASGNTIYF. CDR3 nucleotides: TGTGCCAGCAGCTTACAATCGGCCTCTGGAAACACCATATATTTT.

CDR3 residues: CASKRYPGLNYEQYF. CDR3 bases: TGTGCCAGCAAAAGATATCCGGGGCTAAACTACGAGCAGTACTTC. The chain is built from TRBV6-5 and TRBJ2-7, with D perhaps given as TRBD1 or TRBD2 (5 bases each). From germline, CDR1 is MNHEY and CDR2 SVGAGI. This CDR3 is built from 15 residues. Between the trimmed V and J ends, which lost 7 bases and 3 bases, there was a span of 19 bases.

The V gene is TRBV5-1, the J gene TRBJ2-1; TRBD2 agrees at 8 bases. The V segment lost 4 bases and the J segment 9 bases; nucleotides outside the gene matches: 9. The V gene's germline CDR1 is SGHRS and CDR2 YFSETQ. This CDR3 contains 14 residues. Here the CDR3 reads CASSQGLVIGEQFF. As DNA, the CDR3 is TGCGCCAGCAGCCAGGGACTAGTAATCGGTGAGCAGTTCTTC.

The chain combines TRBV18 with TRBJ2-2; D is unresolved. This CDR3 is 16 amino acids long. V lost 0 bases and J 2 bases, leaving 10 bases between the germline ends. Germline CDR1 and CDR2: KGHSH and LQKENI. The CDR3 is CASSPPTLGNTGELFF. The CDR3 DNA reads TGTGCCAGCTCACCACCGACCTTGGGAAACACCGGGGAGCTGTTTTTT.

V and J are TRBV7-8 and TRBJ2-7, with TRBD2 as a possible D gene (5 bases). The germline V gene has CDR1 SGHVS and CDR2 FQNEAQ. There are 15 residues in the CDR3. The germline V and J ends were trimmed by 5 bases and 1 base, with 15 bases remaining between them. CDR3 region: CASSRNLGDSYEQYF. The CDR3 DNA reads TGTGCCAGCAGCCGTAACTTGGGAGATTCCTACGAGCAGTACTTC.

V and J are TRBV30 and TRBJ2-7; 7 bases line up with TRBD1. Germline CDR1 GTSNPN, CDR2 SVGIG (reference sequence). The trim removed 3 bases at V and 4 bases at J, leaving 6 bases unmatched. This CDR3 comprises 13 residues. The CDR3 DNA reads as TGTGCCTGGAGGCTAACAGGGGCTTACGAGCAGTACTTC. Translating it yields CAWRLTGAYEQYF.

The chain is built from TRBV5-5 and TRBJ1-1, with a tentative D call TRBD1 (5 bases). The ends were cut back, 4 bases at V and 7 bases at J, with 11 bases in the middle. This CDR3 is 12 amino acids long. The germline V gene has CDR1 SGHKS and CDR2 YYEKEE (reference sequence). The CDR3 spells CASSPNGGEAFF. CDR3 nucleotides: TGTGCCAGCAGCCCTAACGGGGGTGAAGCTTTCTTT.

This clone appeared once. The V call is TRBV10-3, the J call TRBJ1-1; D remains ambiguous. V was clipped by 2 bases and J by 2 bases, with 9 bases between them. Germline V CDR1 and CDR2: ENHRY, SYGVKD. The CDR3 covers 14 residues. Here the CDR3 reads CAISEPGPNTEAFF. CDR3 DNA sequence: TGTGCCATCAGTGAGCCAGGCCCTAACACTGAAGCTTTCTTT.

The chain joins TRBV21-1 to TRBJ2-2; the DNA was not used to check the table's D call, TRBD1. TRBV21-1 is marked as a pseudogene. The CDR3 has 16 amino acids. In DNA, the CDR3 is TGTGCCAGCAGCACCTCTGGGACAGGGGAGGCCGGGGAGCTGTTTTTT. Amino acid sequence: CASSTSGTGEAGELFF.

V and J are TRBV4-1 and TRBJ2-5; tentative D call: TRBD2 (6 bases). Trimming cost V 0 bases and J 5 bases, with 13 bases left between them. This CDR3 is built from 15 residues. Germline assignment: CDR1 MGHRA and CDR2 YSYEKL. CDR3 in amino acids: CASSQDWAGRETQYF. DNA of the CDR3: TGCGCCAGCAGCCAAGATTGGGCAGGGAGGGAGACCCAGTACTTC.

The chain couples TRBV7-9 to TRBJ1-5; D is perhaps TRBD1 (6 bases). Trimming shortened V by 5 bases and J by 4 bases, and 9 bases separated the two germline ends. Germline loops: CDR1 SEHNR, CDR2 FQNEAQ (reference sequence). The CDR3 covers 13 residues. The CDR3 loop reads CASSATGNQPQHF. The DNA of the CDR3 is TGTGCCAGCAGCGCAACAGGGAATCAGCCCCAGCATTTT.

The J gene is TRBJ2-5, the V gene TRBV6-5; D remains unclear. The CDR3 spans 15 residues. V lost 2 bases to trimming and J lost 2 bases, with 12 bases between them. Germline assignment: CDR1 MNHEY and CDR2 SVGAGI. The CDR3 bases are TGTGCCAGCAGTTACATGGGGTCTCGGCAAGAGACCCAGTACTTC. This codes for CASSYMGSRQETQYF.

CDR3 amino acids: CASSLKTGELFF. CDR3 sequence (DNA): TGTGCCAGCAGCTTAAAGACCGGGGAGCTGTTTTTT. The V gene is TRBV7-9, the J gene TRBJ2-2, with D unclear. Germline lookup yields CDR1 SEHNR and CDR2 FQNEAQ (reference sequence). V was pared by 2 bases and J by 5 bases, with 3 bases between. The CDR3 is made up of 12 amino acids.

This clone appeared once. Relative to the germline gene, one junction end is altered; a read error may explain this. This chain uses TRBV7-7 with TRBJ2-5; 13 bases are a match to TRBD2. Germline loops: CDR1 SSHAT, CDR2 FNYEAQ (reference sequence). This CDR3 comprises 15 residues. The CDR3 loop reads CASSLGGLAGETQYF. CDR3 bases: TGTGCTAGCAGCTTAGGGGGACTAGCGGGGGAGACCCAGTACTTC.

The CDR3 nucleotides read TGTGCCAGCACGGGACTAGCGGGAGGATCTGGCAATGAGCAGTTCTTC. Translation gives CASTGLAGGSGNEQFF. The chain joins TRBV10-3 to TRBJ2-1, with 15 bases matching TRBD2. Germline V gene lookup returns CDR1 ENHRY and CDR2 SYGVKD. This CDR3 contains 16 residues. With V trimmed by 10 bases and J by 6 bases, 10 bases remained unmatched.

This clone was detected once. CDR3 nucleotides: TGTGCCAGCAGTCCTCTAGCGGGAGCTCGGGAGACCCAGTACTTC. It translates to CASSPLAGARETQYF. V is TRBV11-3 and J is TRBJ2-5; TRBD2 agrees at 10 bases. With V trimmed by 6 bases and J by 5 bases, 9 bases remained unmatched. Germline CDR1 reads SGHNT; CDR2 reads YENEEA. CDR3 length equals 15 residues.

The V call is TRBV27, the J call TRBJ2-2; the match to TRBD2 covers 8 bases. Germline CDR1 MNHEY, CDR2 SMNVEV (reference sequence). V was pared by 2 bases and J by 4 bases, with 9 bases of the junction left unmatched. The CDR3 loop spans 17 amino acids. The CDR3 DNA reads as TGTGCCAGCAGTTTAAAGGTCCTAGCGGGTGTCACCGGGGAGCTGTTTTTT. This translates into CASSLKVLAGVTGELFF.

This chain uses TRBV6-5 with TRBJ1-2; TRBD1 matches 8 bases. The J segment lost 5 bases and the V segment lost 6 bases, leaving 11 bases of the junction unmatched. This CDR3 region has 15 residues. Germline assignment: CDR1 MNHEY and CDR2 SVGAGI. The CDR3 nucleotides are TGTGCCAGCAGCCCGTCGGGACAGGCCATATATGGCTACACCTTC. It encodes CASSPSGQAIYGYTF.

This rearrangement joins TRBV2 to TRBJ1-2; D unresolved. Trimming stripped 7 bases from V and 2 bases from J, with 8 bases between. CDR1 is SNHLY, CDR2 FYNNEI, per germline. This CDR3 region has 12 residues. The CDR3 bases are TGTGCCAGCAATGATGAAAACTATGGCTACACCTTC. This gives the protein CASNDENYGYTF.

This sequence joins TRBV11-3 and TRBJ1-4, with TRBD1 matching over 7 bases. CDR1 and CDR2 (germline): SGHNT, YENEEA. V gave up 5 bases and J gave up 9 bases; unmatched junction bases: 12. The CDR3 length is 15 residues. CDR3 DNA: TGTGCCAGCAGCCCCACCCCCTACAGGGGACAAAAACTGTTTTTT. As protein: CASSPTPYRGQKLFF.